A selection of T cell receptor beta chains follows, all from one sample in a study of OX40 agonist ivuxolimab in advanced cancers. Using immunoSEQ multiplex PCR, the repertoire was profiled, and TCRdb retains in-frame clones only, with some absent. The sample contains 87,000 or so clones, approximately 85% of which appear only once. This material consisted of CD4+ or CD8+ T cells sorted from blood, taken in a trial of the OX40 agonist ivuxolimab. The receptors come from an adult with an advanced solid tumor such as melanoma, head and neck, liver or kidney cancer. Both conserved end residues are part of each CDR3. D genes are given only for firm matches. Size is stated for part of the rows, as once, few or many counts, or as a class when the clone is expanded.

d_gene	v_gene	abundance	j_gene	CDR3nt	CDR3aa
.	TRBV19	.	TRBJ2-3	TGTGCCAGTAGTATCACGGCTTCCACAGATACGCAGTATTTT	CASSITASTDTQYF
.	TRBV5-6	.	TRBJ1-2	TGTGCCAGCAGCTTGGTCCCTAGTGGCTACACCTTC	CASSLVPSGYTF
TRBD1	TRBV28	.	TRBJ2-7	TGTGCCAGCGATCAGACAGGGGGCAACGAGCAGTACTTC	CASDQTGGNEQYF
.	TRBV7-3	.	TRBJ2-7	TGTGCCAGCAGCTTATGGGAGGACGAGCAGTACTTC	CASSLWEDEQYF
.	TRBV15	.	TRBJ2-7	TGTGCCACCAGCAGGGGGGGGACAGACGAGCAGTACTTC	CATSRGGTDEQYF
.	TRBV7-9	few	TRBJ2-7	TGTGCCAGCAGCTTAGATGGAGCAAACCAGTACTTC	CASSLDGANQYF
.	TRBV5-4	once	TRBJ2-5	TGTGCCAGCAGCTCACAAGAGACCCAGTACTTC	CASSSQETQYF
.	TRBV6-4	.	TRBJ1-5	TGTGCCAGCAGCGGGCTCCCCCGAGGCAATCAGCCCCAGCATTTT	CASSGLPRGNQPQHF
.	TRBV28	.	TRBJ1-2	TGTGCCAGCAGTCAGGCGACTCTAGCGGTCTTATATGGCTACACCTTC	CASSQATLAVLYGYTF
TRBD1	TRBV7-6	.	TRBJ2-7	TGTGCCAGCAGCCCGGGGACAGGGGGGTCCTACGAGCAGTACTTC	CASSPGTGGSYEQYF
.	TRBV5-3	.	TRBJ2-5	TGTGCCAGAAGTCACGGGCAGCCGGAAGAGACCCAGTACTTC	CARSHGQPEETQYF
.	TRBV30	.	TRBJ2-7	TGTGCCTGGAGTGTATTATCTAGGGCGGACGAGCAGTACTTC	CAWSVLSRADEQYF
.	TRBV28	.	TRBJ2-1	TGTGCCAGCAGTCAGACTGACAATGAGCAGTTCTTC	CASSQTDNEQFF
TRBD1	TRBV4-3	.	TRBJ1-4	TGCGCCAGCAGCCAAGATTGGGGACAGGGGGTTTATATGGAAAAACTGTTTTTT	CASSQDWGQGVYMEKLFF
.	TRBV5-5	.	TRBJ2-2	TGTGCCAGCAGCTTAGACAATGCGAACACCGGGGAGCTGTTTTTT	CASSLDNANTGELFF
TRBD1	TRBV7-9	.	TRBJ1-6	TGTGCCAGCAGCCTAGGACAGGGTCTGAATTCACCCCTCCACTTT	CASSLGQGLNSPLHF
TRBD2	TRBV19	.	TRBJ2-3	TGTGCCAGTAGTATAGAAGGCCTAGCGGGAGTTACAGATACGCAGTATTTT	CASSIEGLAGVTDTQYF
.	TRBV15	.	TRBJ2-7	TGTGCCACGGAGTCGGATTCCTACGAGCAGTACTTC	CATESDSYEQYF
TRBD2	TRBV5-1	.	TRBJ2-7	TGCGCCAGCAGCTTGGTCCCCTTAGGACTAGCGGGAAACGAGCAGTACTTC	CASSLVPLGLAGNEQYF